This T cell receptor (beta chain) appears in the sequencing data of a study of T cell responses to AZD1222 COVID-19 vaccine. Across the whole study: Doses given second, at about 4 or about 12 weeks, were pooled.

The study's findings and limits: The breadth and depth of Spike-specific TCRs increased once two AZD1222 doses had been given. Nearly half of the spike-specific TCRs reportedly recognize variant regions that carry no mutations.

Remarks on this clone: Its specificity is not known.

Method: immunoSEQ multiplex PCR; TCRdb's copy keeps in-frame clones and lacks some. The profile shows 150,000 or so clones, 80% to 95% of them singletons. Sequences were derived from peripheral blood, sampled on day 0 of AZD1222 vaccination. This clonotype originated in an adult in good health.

This chain's CDR3 is CATSDLPGANVLTF. The DNA of the CDR3 is TGTGCCACCAGTGATTTGCCCGGGGCCAACGTCCTGACTTTC. This rearrangement joins TRBV24-1 to TRBJ2-6; no definite D call. Germline loops: CDR1 KGHDR, CDR2 SFDVKD. The CDR3 covers 14 residues. V lost 0 bases and J 4 bases, leaving 3 bases between the germline ends.